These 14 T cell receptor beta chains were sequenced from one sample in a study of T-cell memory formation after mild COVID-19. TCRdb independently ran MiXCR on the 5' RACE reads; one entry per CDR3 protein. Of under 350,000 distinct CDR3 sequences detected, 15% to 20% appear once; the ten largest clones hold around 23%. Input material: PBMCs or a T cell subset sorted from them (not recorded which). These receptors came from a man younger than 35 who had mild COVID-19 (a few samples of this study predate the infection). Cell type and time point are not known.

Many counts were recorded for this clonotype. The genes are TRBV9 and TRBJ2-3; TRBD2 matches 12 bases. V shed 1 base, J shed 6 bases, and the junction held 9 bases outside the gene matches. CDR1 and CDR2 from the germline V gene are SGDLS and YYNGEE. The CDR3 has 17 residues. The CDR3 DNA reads TGTGCCAGCAGCGTACCGACTAGCGGGGGCGAGAGGGATACGCAGTATTTT. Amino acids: CASSVPTSGGERDTQYF.

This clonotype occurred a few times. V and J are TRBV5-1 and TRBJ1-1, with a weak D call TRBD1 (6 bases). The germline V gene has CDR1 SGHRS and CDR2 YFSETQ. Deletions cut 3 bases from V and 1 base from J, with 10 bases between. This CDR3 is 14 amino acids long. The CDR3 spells CASSSGGPNTEAFF. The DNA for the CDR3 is TGCGCCAGCAGCTCCGGGGGGCCGAACACTGAAGCTTTCTTT.

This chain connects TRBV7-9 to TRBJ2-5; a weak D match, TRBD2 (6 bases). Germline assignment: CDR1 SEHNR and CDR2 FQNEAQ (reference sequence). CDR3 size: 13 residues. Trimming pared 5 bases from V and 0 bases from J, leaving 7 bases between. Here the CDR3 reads CASSRTNQETQYF. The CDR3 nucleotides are TGTGCCAGCAGCCGGACTAACCAAGAGACCCAGTACTTC.

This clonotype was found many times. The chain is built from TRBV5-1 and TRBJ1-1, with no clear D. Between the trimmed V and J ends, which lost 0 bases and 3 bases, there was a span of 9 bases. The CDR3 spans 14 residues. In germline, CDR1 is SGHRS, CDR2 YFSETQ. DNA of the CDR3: TGCGCCAGCAGCTTGGAACTAGGATACACTGAAGCTTTCTTT. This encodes CASSLELGYTEAFF.

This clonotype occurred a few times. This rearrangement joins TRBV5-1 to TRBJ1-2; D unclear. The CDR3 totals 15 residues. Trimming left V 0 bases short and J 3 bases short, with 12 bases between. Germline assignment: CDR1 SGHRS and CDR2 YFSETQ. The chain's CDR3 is CASSLARREDYGYTF. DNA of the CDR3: TGCGCCAGCAGCTTGGCCCGAAGGGAAGACTATGGCTACACCTTC.

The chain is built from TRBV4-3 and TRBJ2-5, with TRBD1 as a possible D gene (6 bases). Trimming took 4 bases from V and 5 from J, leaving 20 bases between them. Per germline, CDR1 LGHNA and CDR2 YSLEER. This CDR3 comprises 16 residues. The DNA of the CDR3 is TGCGCCAGCAGCCTGGGCCTACAGGGATCGGAGGAGACCCAGTACTTC. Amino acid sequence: CASSLGLQGSEETQYF.

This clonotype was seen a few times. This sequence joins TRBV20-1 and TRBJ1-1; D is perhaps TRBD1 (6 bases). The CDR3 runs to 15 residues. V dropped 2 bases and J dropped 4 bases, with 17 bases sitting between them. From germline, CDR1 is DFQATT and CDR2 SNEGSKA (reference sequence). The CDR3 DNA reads TGCAGTGCTAGACGACTAGGGGGAGGGGGCACTGAAGCTTTCTTT. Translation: CSARRLGGGGTEAFF.

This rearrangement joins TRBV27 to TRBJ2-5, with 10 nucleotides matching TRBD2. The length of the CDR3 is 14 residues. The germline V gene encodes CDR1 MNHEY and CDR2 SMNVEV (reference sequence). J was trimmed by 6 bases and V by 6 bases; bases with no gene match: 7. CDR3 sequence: CASSHSTSGQTQYF. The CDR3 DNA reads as TGTGCCAGCAGCCACTCGACTAGCGGGCAGACCCAGTACTTC.

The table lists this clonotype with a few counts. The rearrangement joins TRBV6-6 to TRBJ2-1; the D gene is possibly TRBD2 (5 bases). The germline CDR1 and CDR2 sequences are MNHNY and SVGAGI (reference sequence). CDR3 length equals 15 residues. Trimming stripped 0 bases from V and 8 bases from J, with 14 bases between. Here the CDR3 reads CASSYSGLAFDEQFF. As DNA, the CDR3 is TGTGCCAGCAGTTACTCCGGGCTAGCTTTCGATGAGCAGTTCTTC.

CDR3 in DNA: TGTGCCAGCAGTTCGGACAGGGAACCTTCCTACGAGCAGTACGTC. It encodes CASSSDREPSYEQYV. This chain uses TRBV6-2 or TRBV6-3 with TRBJ2-7; 8 bases line up with TRBD1. J gave up 1 base and V 4 bases, and 6 bases lay outside the gene matches. The CDR3 loop spans 15 amino acids. Germline-derived CDR1 and CDR2 are MNHEY and SVGEGT.

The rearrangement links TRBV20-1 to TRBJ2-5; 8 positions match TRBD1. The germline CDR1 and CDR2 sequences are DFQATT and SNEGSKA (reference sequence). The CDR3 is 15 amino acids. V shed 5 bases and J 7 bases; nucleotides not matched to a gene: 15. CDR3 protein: CSASLSRTGWRTQYF. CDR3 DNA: TGCAGTGCTTCTCTCAGTCGGACAGGGTGGAGGACCCAGTACTTC.

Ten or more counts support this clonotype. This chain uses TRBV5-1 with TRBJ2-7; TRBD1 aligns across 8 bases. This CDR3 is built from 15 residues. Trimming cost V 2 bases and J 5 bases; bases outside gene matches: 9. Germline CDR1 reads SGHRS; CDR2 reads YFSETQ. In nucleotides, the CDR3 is TGCGCCAGCAGCTTCTACCCTGGACAGGGCGACGAGCAGTACGTC. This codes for CASSFYPGQGDEQYV.

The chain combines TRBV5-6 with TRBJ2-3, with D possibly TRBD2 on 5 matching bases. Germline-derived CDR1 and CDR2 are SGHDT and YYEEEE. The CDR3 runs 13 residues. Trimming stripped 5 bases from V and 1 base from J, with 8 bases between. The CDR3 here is CASSWRGTDTQYF. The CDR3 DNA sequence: TGTGCCAGCAGTTGGCGGGGCACAGATACGCAGTATTTT.

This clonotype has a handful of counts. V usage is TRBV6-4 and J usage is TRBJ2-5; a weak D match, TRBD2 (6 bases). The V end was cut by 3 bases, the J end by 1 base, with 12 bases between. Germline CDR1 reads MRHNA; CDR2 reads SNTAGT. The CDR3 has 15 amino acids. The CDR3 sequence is CASSEQGGPQETQYF. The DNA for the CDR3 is TGTGCCAGCAGTGAGCAAGGAGGGCCCCAAGAGACCCAGTACTTC.